Detailed here is one T cell receptor (beta chain). TCRdb re-called the 5' RACE reads through MiXCR, storing one row per CDR3 protein. The sample consists of hundreds of thousands of distinct CDR3 sequences, 9.5% to 13% of them appearing once. The data were taken from a study of T cells after yellow fever vaccination. CDR1 LNHDA and CDR2 SQIVND come from the germline V gene (reference sequence). The CDR3 is made up of 15 amino acids. V was cut by 5 bases and J by 4 bases, with 17 bases left in between. The clonotype comes from a man aged 18 to 30 who received the YFV17D yellow fever vaccine. The chain recombines TRBV19 with TRBJ2-5, with a tentative D call TRBD2 (6 bases). The source material was PBMCs, sampled on the day of the first yellow fever vaccination. CDR3 nucleotide sequence: TGTGCCAGTAGTCCCCCCAGAGGGCGGGGAGAGACCCAGTACTTC. Translated, it gives CASSPPRGRGETQYF.